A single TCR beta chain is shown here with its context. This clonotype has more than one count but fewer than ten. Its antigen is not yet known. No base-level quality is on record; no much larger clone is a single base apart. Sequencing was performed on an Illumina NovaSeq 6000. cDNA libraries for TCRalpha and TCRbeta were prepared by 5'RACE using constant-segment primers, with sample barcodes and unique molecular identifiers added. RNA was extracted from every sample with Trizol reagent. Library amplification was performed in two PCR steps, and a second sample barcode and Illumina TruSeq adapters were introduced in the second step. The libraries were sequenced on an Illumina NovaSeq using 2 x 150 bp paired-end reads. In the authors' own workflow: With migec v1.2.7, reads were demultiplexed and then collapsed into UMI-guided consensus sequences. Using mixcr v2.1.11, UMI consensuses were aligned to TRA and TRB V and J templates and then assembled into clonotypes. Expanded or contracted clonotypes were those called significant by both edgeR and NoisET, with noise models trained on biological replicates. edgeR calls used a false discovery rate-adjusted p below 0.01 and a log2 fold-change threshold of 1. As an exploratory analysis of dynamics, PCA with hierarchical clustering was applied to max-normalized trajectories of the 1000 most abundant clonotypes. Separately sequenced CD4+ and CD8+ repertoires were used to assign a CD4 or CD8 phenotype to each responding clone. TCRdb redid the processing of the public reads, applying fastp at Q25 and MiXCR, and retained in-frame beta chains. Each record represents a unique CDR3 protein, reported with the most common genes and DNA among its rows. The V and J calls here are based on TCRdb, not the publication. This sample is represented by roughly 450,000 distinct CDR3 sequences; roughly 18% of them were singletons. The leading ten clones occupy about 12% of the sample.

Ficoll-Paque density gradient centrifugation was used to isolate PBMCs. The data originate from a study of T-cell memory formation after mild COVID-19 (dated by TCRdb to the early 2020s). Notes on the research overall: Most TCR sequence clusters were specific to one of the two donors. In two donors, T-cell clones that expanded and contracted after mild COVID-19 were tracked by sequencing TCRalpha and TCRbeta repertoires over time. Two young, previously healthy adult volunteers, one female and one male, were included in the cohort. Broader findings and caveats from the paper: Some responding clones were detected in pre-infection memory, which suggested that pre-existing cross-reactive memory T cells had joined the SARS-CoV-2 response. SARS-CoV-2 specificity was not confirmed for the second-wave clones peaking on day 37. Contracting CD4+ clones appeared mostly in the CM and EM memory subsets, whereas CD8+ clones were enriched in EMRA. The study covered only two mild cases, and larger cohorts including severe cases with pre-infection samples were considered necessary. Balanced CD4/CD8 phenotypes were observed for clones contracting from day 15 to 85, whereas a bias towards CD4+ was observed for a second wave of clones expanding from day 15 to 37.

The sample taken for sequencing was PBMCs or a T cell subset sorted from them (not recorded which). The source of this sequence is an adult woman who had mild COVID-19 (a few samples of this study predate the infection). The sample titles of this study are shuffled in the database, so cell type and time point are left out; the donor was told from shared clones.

The DNA sequence reads TGTGCCAGCTCACCAACGGACGGAAACACTGAAGCTTTCTTT. It translates to CASSPTDGNTEAFF. The V and J segments used are TRBV18 and TRBJ1-1; no D segment can be confidently identified. From a lookup of the germline V gene, CDR1 and CDR2 are KGHSH and LQKENI. V is cut by 2 bases and J by 2 bases, and the space between the germline ends is 9 bases. The CDR3 has 14 amino acids, counting the end cysteine and phenylalanine. The kept DNA is CDR3 alone, 42 bases in frame from the first base. Full variable domain (CDR3 extended with the reference TRBV18 and TRBJ1-1 proteins): NAGVMQNPRHLVRRRGQEARLRCSPMKGHSHVYWYRQLPEEGLKFMVYLQKENIIDESGMPKERFSAEFPKEGPSILRIQQVVRGDSAAYFCASSPTDGNTEAFFGQGTRLTVV.